This T cell receptor beta chain was documented in a study of cytomegalovirus exposure and HLA in healthy donors (dated by TCRdb to the late 2010s). With respect to the entire study: In an earlier analysis of 587 of the donors, about 260 Gb of sequence data and 90 million to 120 million unique TCR beta sequences from some 170 million T cells were reported. Besides the first cohort of 500 to 700 subjects, a separate validation cohort made up of roughly 120 different subjects was used. Donor age, sex, ethnicity and CMV serostatus were compiled together with the repertoire data. HLA typing included class I and class II loci at four-digit resolution. An earlier analysis of around 580 of the donors used high-throughput TCR beta sequencing to judge whether each TCR beta V gene segment behaved as functional or pseudogenic. To predict cytomegalovirus infection status, the study combined high-throughput TCR immunosequencing, statistical association of individual TCRs with disease status, and machine learning. The study used immunosequencing to profile the T cell repertoires of about 670 subjects and linked those repertoires to cytomegalovirus serostatus. To study patterns of TCR occurrence, a later analysis re-analyzed previously published TCR beta repertoires from 550 to 800 donors and added high-resolution HLA genotyping. A later genetic analysis took genome-wide SNP genotypes for about 60% of the roughly 670 donors and used that subset as a discovery cohort. Approximately 300 gigabases of sequencing data and roughly 81 million unique TCR sequences made up an early release that covered 500 to 650 HLA-typed donors. Every repertoire in the discovery cohort had been generated on one and the same sequencing platform. Among the roughly 410 genotyped donors, around 81% belonged to the genetic ancestry cluster associated with self-reported Caucasian donors. On average, approximately 250,000 unique TCR beta nucleotide sequences were sequenced per donor among some 420 genotyped donors of the cohort, with roughly 18% of those sequences being non-productive. In the later analysis, no new phenotypic data were used to find candidate immune exposures; instead, reliance was placed on TCR beta sequences and their occurrence across donors. The study aimed to test whether signatures of past pathogen exposure could be identified by cataloging public T cell receptors. Typing coverage varied by locus: about 620-630 donors for A, B, C, DRB1 and DQB1; around 560 for DQA1; over 600 for DPA1; roughly 450 for DPB1. Four to six DR-DQ haplotypes were handled as single units for association and clustering because linkage in the cohort was strong. Broader findings and caveats from the paper: Cytomegalovirus status was reported to be diagnosed by the classifier with high specificity and sensitivity in both the original and validation cohorts. While some public TCRs were present in many individuals, most TCR sequences turned up only very rarely across donors. Because the 87-base-pair reads could not distinguish some IMGT-functional V segments, including TRBV6-2 and TRBV6-3, those segments were excluded. About 15 rarely observed V segments, including chromosome 9 orphons, were excluded from the earlier analysis of some 590 of the donors because counts were too low. A later analysis found that most CMV-associated TCR beta chains appeared HLA-restricted, with HLA associations seemingly driven largely by CMV exposure. According to a later analysis, parvovirus B19, influenza, CMV and Epstein-Barr virus appeared linked to several top co-occurrence clusters. In the study, roughly 160 TCR beta chains were listed as associated with cytomegalovirus. A further reported finding was that TCR beta sequences accurately predicted the HLA-A and HLA-B alleles for most subjects in the first cohort. It was suggested by the authors that the approach could potentially be generalized to other disease states and immunological phenotypes. In a later analysis, the rate of TCR association differed among HLA loci, with DRB1 alleles having the most associated TCRs and HLA-C alleles having the fewest. Sequencing depth was assumed to be roughly uniform across donors in the presence/absence analyses, though that assumption may not hold. HLA typing was unavailable for some donors at each locus, so association tests used only the typed subset. Strong co-occurrence of HLA alleles, especially DR and DQ, made assigning TCR associations to individual alleles difficult. In a later genetic analysis, a missense DCLRE1C variant was associated with V-gene and J-gene trimming of TCR beta chains, and the association was replicated in an independent cohort. CMV serostatus was the only immune exposure information available for the cohort. A later genetic analysis reported fewer N-insertions in productive TCRs among donors in an Asian-associated ancestry cluster than the roughly 620-donor mean. The sequencing pipeline was judged likely to have produced a cluster of highly shared sequence variants as a technical artifact. In vitro tests confirmed that a few of the cytomegalovirus-associated TCR beta chains recognize cytomegalovirus antigens. Broadly in line with IMGT annotations, most TCR beta V segments showed up in productive rearrangements about 90% or about 30% of the time in an earlier analysis of several hundred of the donors. The cohort was sequenced for TCR beta chains only, and without alpha or paired-chain data the features that could be detected were limited. A later analysis associated about 18,000 TCR beta sequences with specific HLA alleles at a false discovery rate of 0.05. Linkage disequilibrium might explain the correlated functional status among segregating V segments, but an unknown experimental factor could not be ruled out. In a later analysis, HLA-associated TCR beta chains were found to be more clonally expanded and to have lower generation probabilities than equally common non-associated chains.

CDR1 and CDR2 are read off the germline V gene as SGHTS and YDEGEE. There are 16 amino acids in the CDR3, from cysteine to phenylalanine inclusive. CDR3 DNA is the only sequence kept; it has 48 bases, read in frame from the first base. V sheds 5 bases and J sheds 3 bases, leaving 18 bases between their ends. The cohort was made up of under 800 healthy bone marrow donors. Cohort members were all nominally healthy when sampled, although unrecorded immune exposures were likely present. The donor tested CMV seronegative and was one of the 352 seronegative cohort members. A peripheral blood sample was provided by each donor, and peripheral blood mononuclear cells were used for TCR beta sequencing. The Qiagen DNeasy Blood Extraction Kit was used to extract genomic DNA from the blood cell samples. Many counts were recorded for this clone. Its antigen is not yet known. No much larger clone exists at a distance of one base, and base qualities are not known.

The library was obtained by the immunoSEQ multiplex PCR assay. A mixture of 60 forward primers for TCR Vbeta segments and 13 reverse primers for TCR Jbeta segments was used in the multiplex PCR. A multiplex PCR assay on genomic DNA amplified the CDR3 region of rearranged TCR beta genes. Amplified TCR beta libraries were sequenced as 87-base-pair reads on the Illumina HiSeq System. The study's processing was this. Across the 670 or so repertoires, a later analysis counted approximately 83 million unique TCR beta chains, some 11 million of which were shared by at least two donors. Raw reads were error-corrected and collapsed into unique sequences with a nearest-neighbor algorithm that merged closely related sequences to remove PCR and sequencing errors. To assign V, D and J gene segments, CDR3 sequences were aligned to IMGT reference sequences. For a sequence to be retained, at least a six-nucleotide match to both a V gene segment and a J gene segment was required. A rearrangement counted as productive if the CDR3 had no stop codons and remained in frame with V and J, and every other rearrangement counted as non-productive. CDR3 was defined by IMGT convention, running from the second conserved V-encoded cysteine to the conserved J-encoded phenylalanine. The earlier analysis of some 550 of the donors excluded any sequence lacking an unambiguous match to a single V gene segment. In an earlier analysis of about 590 of the donors, a V segment was called functional when productive rearrangements were above 56.7%, and segregating when the standard deviation between donors exceeded 5%. A statistical classification framework was developed to diagnose cytomegalovirus status using the catalog of TCR beta chain sequences. A later analysis assigned V and J genes by comparing TCR nucleotide sequences with IMGT/GENE-DB human TR gene sequences. In a later analysis, CDR3 sequences and most-parsimonious VDJ recombination scenarios were assigned using the TCRdist pipeline. In a later analysis, each TCR beta chain was defined by its CDR3 amino acid sequence together with its V-gene family, and reads without a unique V-gene family were excluded. In a later analysis, 500 to 650 highly shared, low-generation-probability nucleotide sequences were removed to address suspected cross-contamination and a sequencing artifact. In a later analysis, a clonal expansion index was calculated for each public chain from normalized within-repertoire ranks of inferred template counts. In a later analysis, generation probabilities were computed with a VDJ recombination model fitted to out-of-frame rearrangements, and the resulting probabilities were checked against IGoR. In a later analysis, TCR-TCR, TCR-HLA and TCR-CMV co-occurrence was scored with hypergeometric tests, and a repertoire-size bias correction was applied to TCR pairs. In a later analysis, false discovery rates were estimated by permuting HLA or CMV assignments 20 times. In a later analysis, co-occurring TCRs were grouped using DBSCAN, with TCRdist sequence similarity added in when clustering inside HLA-allele-positive subsets. Co-occurrence clustering excluded repertoires with fewer than 30,000 or more than 120,000 public chains, plus five with anomalous nucleotide sharing. The immuneACCESS repertoire file appears here via TCRdb, limited to in-frame rearrangements. These files lack a portion of the clones; in checked studies, under half of the deficit traces to unresolved V genes, and the cause of the others is not known. The V and J calls and clone size come from that table; D and trimming were worked out from the DNA. The sample profile shows roughly 220,000 clones; 75% of them were found once. The leading ten clones occupy less than 2% of the sample.

The TCR comes from a woman aged 25 to 45 in good health and CMV-seronegative. The receptor chain draws on TRBV5-8 and TRBJ1-3; the best D guess is TRBD1, with 6 bases matching. Sequenced material: PBMCs. At the DNA level, the sequence is TGTGCCAGCAGTCTCCGCGGGGGGCTTCTTGGAAACACCATATATTTT. Its protein product is CASSLRGGLLGNTIYF.